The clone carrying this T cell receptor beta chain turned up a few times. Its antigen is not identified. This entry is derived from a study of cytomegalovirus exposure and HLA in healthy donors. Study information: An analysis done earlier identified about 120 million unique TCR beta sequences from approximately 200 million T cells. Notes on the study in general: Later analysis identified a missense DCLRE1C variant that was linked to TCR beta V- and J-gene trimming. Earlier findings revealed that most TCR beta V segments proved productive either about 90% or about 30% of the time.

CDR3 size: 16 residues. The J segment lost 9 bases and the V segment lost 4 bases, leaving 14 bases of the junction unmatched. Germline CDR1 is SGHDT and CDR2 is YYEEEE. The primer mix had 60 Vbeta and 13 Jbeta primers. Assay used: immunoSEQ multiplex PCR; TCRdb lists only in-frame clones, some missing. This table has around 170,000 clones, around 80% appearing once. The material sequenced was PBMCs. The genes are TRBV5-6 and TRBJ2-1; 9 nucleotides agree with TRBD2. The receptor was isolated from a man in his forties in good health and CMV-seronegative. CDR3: CASSGIAGVQRGEQFF. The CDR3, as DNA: TGTGCCAGCAGCGGAATAGCGGGAGTGCAGCGTGGTGAGCAGTTCTTC.